The rows below give T cell receptor beta chains drawn from one sample of a study of blood T cell repertoires in COVID-19. The protocol was immunoSEQ multiplex PCR, while the TCRdb copy is restricted to in-frame clones and leaves out a portion. The sample lists roughly 40,000 clones; around 90% were seen once. The sample taken for sequencing was peripheral blood. The receptors here all came from a man between 70 and 80 years old with acute or convalescent COVID-19. Each CDR3 is given with its conserved first and last residue. The D gene is left open where the match is weak. Not all rows give a size; the values are once, few, many and, for expanded clones, a class.

TRBJ2-5,once,TRBD2,TRBV7-2,TGTGCCAGCAGCTTAGCGGCGGGAGCTTTAGACTTC,CASSLAAGALDF
TRBJ2-1,NA,TRBD2,TRBV6-2/TRBV6-3,TGTGCCAGCAGTAGCGGGAATCAACTTAATGAGCAGTTCTTC,CASSSGNQLNEQFF
TRBJ1-6,NA,NA,TRBV12-3/TRBV12-4,TGTGCCAGCAGGCCGGGGGGGGACTCACCCCTCCACTTT,CASRPGGDSPLHF
TRBJ1-6,NA,TRBD1,TRBV6-5,TGTGCCAGCAGTTTTCGGACAGGGCCGTCACCCCTCCACTTT,CASSFRTGPSPLHF
TRBJ2-3,NA,TRBD2,TRBV5-1,TGCGCCAGCAGCCGGGGACTAGCGGGAGAGGGAACAGATACGCAGTATTTT,CASSRGLAGEGTDTQYF
TRBJ2-5,NA,NA,TRBV27,TGTGCCAGCAGCTCGCCTAGCGTCCAGTACTTC,CASSSPSVQYF
TRBJ1-2,NA,TRBD1,TRBV7-3,TGTGCCAGCAGCTTAACGGGACAGGGTTCTGGCTACACCTTC,CASSLTGQGSGYTF
TRBJ2-5,NA,TRBD2,TRBV7-2,TGTGCCAGCAGCCCGGGACTAGCAGCAGAGACCCAGTACTTC,CASSPGLAAETQYF
TRBJ1-4,NA,NA,TRBV7-9,TGTGCCAGCAGCTCCCAGACAGGCAGTAATGAAAAACTGTTTTTT,CASSSQTGSNEKLFF
TRBJ2-2,once,TRBD1,TRBV6-6,TGTGCCAGCAGTCCCCCAAAGACAGGGGGCGCGGCTAGCGGGAACACCGGGGAGCTGTTTTTT,CASSPPKTGGAASGNTGELFF
TRBJ1-5,NA,NA,TRBV28,TGTGCCAGCAGTTTATTGACAGTCTTATATCAGCCCCAGCATTTT,CASSLLTVLYQPQHF
TRBJ2-3,NA,NA,TRBV11-2,TGTGCCAGCAGCCTCGGACTACTCACAGATACGCAGTATTTT,CASSLGLLTDTQYF
TRBJ1-4,NA,NA,TRBV28,TGTGCCAGCAGTTTGAGGTCGGGGGATTATGAAAAACTGTTTTTT,CASSLRSGDYEKLFF
TRBJ2-7,NA,NA,TRBV18,TGTGCCAGCTCACCATCTTCACAGGGTTCCTACGAGCAGTACTTC,CASSPSSQGSYEQYF
TRBJ1-3,NA,NA,TRBV15,TGTGCCACCAGCAGAGTAGAACTCTCTGGAAACACCATATATTTT,CATSRVELSGNTIYF
TRBJ2-1,once,TRBD1,TRBV7-3,TGTGCCAGCAGCCTTAGGACAGGGGGCGCTTCCTACAATGAGCAGTTCTTC,CASSLRTGGASYNEQFF
TRBJ2-1,NA,TRBD1,TRBV7-3,TGTGCCAGCAGCTTACACAGGGGGAAGGACAATGAGCAGTTCTTC,CASSLHRGKDNEQFF
TRBJ1-2,NA,TRBD1,TRBV7-9,TGTGCCAGCAGCTTGGGGACAGGGGGCTCGGCTAACTATGGCTACACCTTC,CASSLGTGGSANYGYTF
TRBJ2-7,NA,TRBD2,TRBV10-3,TGTGCCATCAGTGAGTCTCGGGAGGGCCCCTACGAGCAGTACTTC,CAISESREGPYEQYF
TRBJ1-6,NA,NA,TRBV7-2,TGTGCCAGCAGCCCCCAACGGGGTCAGGGGAACTCACCCCTCCACTTT,CASSPQRGQGNSPLHF
TRBJ1-1,NA,NA,TRBV4-1,TGCGCCAGCAGCCAAGCCCCAGGGCAGATGATGAACACTGAAGCTTTCTTT,CASSQAPGQMMNTEAFF
TRBJ1-4,NA,NA,TRBV7-8,TGTGCCAGCAGCTCCCGCGGGGGAACTTTTAATGAAAAACTGTTTTTT,CASSSRGGTFNEKLFF
TRBJ2-5,NA,TRBD2,TRBV6-6,TGTGCCAGCAGTTATCCCGGACTAGGCCAAGAGACCCAGTACTTC,CASSYPGLGQETQYF